This T cell receptor (beta chain) was sequenced during a study of cytomegalovirus exposure and HLA in healthy donors (TCRdb year 2017). Notes on the research overall: An earlier analysis of approximately 640 of the donors reported 250 to 350 Gb of sequence data and 120 million or so unique TCR beta sequences from 150 million to 200 million T cells. About 280 gigabases of sequencing data and 91 million or so unique TCR sequences made up an early release that covered over 550 HLA-typed donors. To predict cytomegalovirus infection status, the study brought together high-throughput TCR immunosequencing, statistical association of individual TCRs with disease status, and machine learning. To study patterns of TCR occurrence, a later analysis re-analyzed previously published TCR beta repertoires from 700 or so donors and added high-resolution HLA genotyping. The number of donors typed differed by locus, with about 629-640 for A, B, C, DRB1 and DQB1, around 560 for DQA1, over 600 for DPA1, and approximately 470 for DPB1. Of the 350 to 450 genotyped donors, over 80% were placed in the genetic ancestry cluster associated with self-reported Caucasian donors. Using immunosequencing, the study profiled T cell repertoires from 500 to 800 subjects and related those repertoires to cytomegalovirus serostatus. To decide whether each TCR beta V gene segment behaved as functional or pseudogenic, an earlier analysis of some 570 of the donors relied on high-throughput TCR beta sequencing. Alongside the repertoire data, information on donor age, sex, ethnicity and CMV serostatus was compiled. On average, 235,054 unique TCR beta nucleotide sequences were sequenced per donor among some 420 genotyped donors of the cohort, with 15% to 20% of those sequences being non-productive. Besides the first cohort of under 700 subjects, a separate validation cohort made up of about 120 different subjects was used. Roughly five DR-DQ haplotypes were treated as single units for association and clustering because of strong linkage in the cohort. The study aimed to test whether cataloging public T cell receptors could reveal signatures of past pathogen exposure. Rather than drawing on any new phenotypic data, the later analysis identified candidate immune exposures from TCR beta sequences and the way those sequences occurred across donors. HLA typing covered class I and class II loci at four-digit resolution. All discovery cohort repertoires had been generated on a single sequencing platform. Genome-wide SNP genotypes for about 60% of the 666 donors were used in a later genetic analysis, which treated that subset as a discovery cohort.

As concerns this clone: Its specific antigen is unknown. No quality values exist for individual bases; no much larger clone is one base distant.

V lost 5 bases and J lost 5 bases, and the count of bases not matched to a germline gene is 8. Inclusive of the bounding cysteine and phenylalanine, the CDR3 is 15 residues long. Kept here is only the CDR3 DNA, which spans 45 bases and is read in frame from base 1. CDR1 SGHVS and CDR2 FNYEAQ were looked up in the germline V gene. Broader findings and caveats from the paper: While some public TCRs were present in many individuals, most TCR sequences turned up only very rarely across donors. In vitro tests confirmed that a few of the cytomegalovirus-associated TCR beta chains recognize cytomegalovirus antigens. Most CMV-associated TCR beta chains appeared to be HLA-restricted in a later analysis, and the HLA associations seemed to be driven largely by CMV exposure. This cohort had only TCR beta chains sequenced, and the lack of alpha or paired-chain data limited which features could be detected. In a later analysis, the rate of TCR association differed among HLA loci, with DRB1 alleles having the most associated TCRs and HLA-C alleles having the fewest. An earlier analysis of 450 to 750 of the donors showed that most TCR beta V segments appeared in productive rearrangements either about 90% or about 30% of the time, which broadly matched IMGT annotations. For the cohort, immune exposure information was limited to CMV serostatus. A further reported finding was that TCR beta sequences accurately predicted the HLA-A and HLA-B alleles for most subjects in the first cohort. Strong co-occurrence of HLA alleles, especially DR and DQ, made assigning TCR associations to individual alleles difficult. In a later genetic analysis, fewer N-insertions in productive TCRs were reported among donors in an Asian-associated ancestry cluster than the roughly 700-donor mean. Roughly uniform sequencing depth across donors was assumed in presence/absence analyses, although this assumption may not hold. An association between a missense DCLRE1C variant and V-gene and J-gene trimming of TCR beta chains was found in a later genetic analysis and replicated in an independent cohort. Because counts were too low, 15 to 20 rarely observed V segments, including chromosome 9 orphons, were excluded from the earlier analysis of several hundred of the donors. Because HLA typing was missing for some donors at each locus, association tests included only the typed subset. The sequencing pipeline was judged likely to have produced a cluster of highly shared sequence variants as a technical artifact. A later analysis reported that several top co-occurrence clusters appeared linked to parvovirus B19, influenza, CMV and Epstein-Barr virus. Cytomegalovirus status was reported to be diagnosed by the classifier with high specificity and sensitivity in both the original and validation cohorts. Linkage disequilibrium might explain the correlated functional status among segregating V segments, but an unknown experimental factor could not be excluded. Some IMGT-functional V segments, including TRBV6-2 and TRBV6-3, could not be distinguished by the 87-base-pair reads and were therefore excluded. In a later analysis, HLA-associated TCR beta chains showed more clonal expansion and lower generation probabilities than non-associated chains that were equally common. The study gave a list of some 150 TCR beta chains associated with cytomegalovirus. It was suggested by the authors that the approach could potentially be generalized to other disease states and immunological phenotypes. Specific HLA alleles were associated with 15,000 to 20,000 TCR beta sequences at a false discovery rate of 0.05 in a later analysis.

The cohort comprised some 680 healthy bone marrow donors. Cohort members were all nominally healthy when sampled, although unrecorded immune exposures were likely present. The donor was CMV seronegative and belonged to the group of 352 seronegative cohort members. Each donor provided a peripheral blood sample, and peripheral blood mononuclear cells were used for TCR beta sequencing. Genomic DNA extraction from the blood cell samples was performed with the Qiagen DNeasy Blood Extraction Kit. Receptor libraries were prepared by the immunoSEQ multiplex PCR assay. For the multiplex PCR, a mixture combining 60 forward primers for TCR Vbeta segments and 13 reverse primers for TCR Jbeta segments was used. Amplification of the CDR3 region of rearranged TCR beta genes was performed with a multiplex PCR assay on genomic DNA. The amplified TCR beta libraries were sequenced on the Illumina HiSeq System as 87-base-pair reads. As for the authors' bioinformatics: In a later analysis, approximately 74 million unique TCR beta chains were counted across the 690 or so repertoires, and roughly 11 million of these chains were shared by at least two donors. Raw reads were error-corrected and collapsed into unique sequences by a nearest-neighbor algorithm in which closely related sequences were merged to remove PCR and sequencing errors. V, D and J gene segments were assigned by aligning CDR3 sequences to IMGT reference sequences. Each retained sequence needed at least a six-nucleotide match to both a V gene segment and a J gene segment. Rearrangements were classified as productive when the CDR3 lacked stop codons and remained in frame with V and J, and all other rearrangements were classified as non-productive. CDR3 was defined by IMGT convention, running from the second conserved V-encoded cysteine to the conserved J-encoded phenylalanine. Sequences without an unambiguous match to a single V gene segment were excluded from the earlier analysis of approximately 600 of the donors. An earlier analysis of several hundred of the donors called V segments functional above 56.7% productive rearrangements and segregating when the between-donor standard deviation exceeded 5%. A statistical classification framework was built to diagnose cytomegalovirus status from the catalog of TCR beta chain sequences. In a later analysis, TCR nucleotide sequences were compared against IMGT/GENE-DB human TR gene sequences so that V and J genes could be assigned. In a later analysis, CDR3 sequences and most-parsimonious VDJ recombination scenarios were assigned using the TCRdist pipeline. In a later analysis, each TCR beta chain was defined by its CDR3 amino acid sequence together with its V-gene family, and reads without a unique V-gene family were excluded. In a later analysis, around 600 highly shared, low-generation-probability nucleotide sequences were removed to address suspected cross-contamination and a sequencing artifact. In a later analysis, a clonal expansion index for each public chain was calculated from normalized within-repertoire ranks of inferred template counts. In a later analysis, generation probabilities were computed using a VDJ recombination model fitted to out-of-frame rearrangements, and the results were checked against IGoR. Hypergeometric tests were used in a later analysis to score TCR-TCR, TCR-HLA and TCR-CMV co-occurrence, with a repertoire-size bias correction applied to the TCR pairs. False discovery rates were estimated in a later analysis by permuting HLA or CMV assignments 20 times. In a later analysis, co-occurring TCRs were grouped with DBSCAN, and TCRdist sequence similarity was added when clustering was performed within HLA-allele-positive subsets. Repertoires with fewer than 30,000 or more than 120,000 public chains were left out of co-occurrence clustering, as were five repertoires with anomalous nucleotide sharing. Imported from immuneACCESS, the table was reduced by TCRdb to in-frame sequences with V and J called. These copies leave out some clones; in studies compared against another copy, an unresolved V gene accounts for under half, and the cause of the remainder is not known. That table is the source of V, J and clone size, and D and trimming were worked out from the DNA. The sample contains approximately 200,000 clones, around 83% of them found a single time. 1.4% of the sample is in the top ten clones.

Sequenced material: PBMCs. The receptor was derived from a girl under 18 in good health and CMV-seronegative. This chain is built from TRBV7-6 and TRBJ1-5, with 8 central nucleotides matching TRBD1. The DNA is TGTGCCAGCAGCATCTCCGGACAGGGAGATCAGCCCCAGCATTTT. It encodes CASSISGQGDQPQHF.